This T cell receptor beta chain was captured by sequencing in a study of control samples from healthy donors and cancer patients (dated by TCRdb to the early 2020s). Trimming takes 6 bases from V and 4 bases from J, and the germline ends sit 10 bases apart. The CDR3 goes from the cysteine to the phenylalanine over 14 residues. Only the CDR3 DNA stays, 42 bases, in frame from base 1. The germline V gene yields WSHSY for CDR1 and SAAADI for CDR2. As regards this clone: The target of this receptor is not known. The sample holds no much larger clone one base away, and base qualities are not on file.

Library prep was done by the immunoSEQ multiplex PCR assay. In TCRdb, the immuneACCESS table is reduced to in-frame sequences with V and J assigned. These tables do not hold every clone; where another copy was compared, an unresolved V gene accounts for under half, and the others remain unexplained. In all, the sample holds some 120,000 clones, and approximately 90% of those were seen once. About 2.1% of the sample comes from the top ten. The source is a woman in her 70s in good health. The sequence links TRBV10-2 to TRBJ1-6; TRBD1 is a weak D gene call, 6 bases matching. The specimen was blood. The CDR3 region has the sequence CASSRDIYNSPLHF. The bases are TGCGCCAGCAGCCGGGACATATATAATTCACCCCTCCACTTT.